This T cell receptor beta chain emerged from a study of PD-L1 blockade in urothelial cancer. About the study: Reported median T cell count for blood samples was 120,000 to 150,000.

This clone was seen once. The CDR3 runs to 15 residues. Germline V gives CDR1 SGHRS, CDR2 YFSETQ. V was clipped by 2 bases and J by 5 bases, with 14 bases between them. Synthetic analogs of TCR templates were spiked into every PCR. Data came from immunoSEQ multiplex PCR; TCRdb stores just in-frame clones and leaves some out. The data show 50,000 or so clones, under 90% seen once. The V gene is TRBV5-1, the J gene TRBJ1-3; unclear D gene. This material consisted of PBMCs, taken around atezolizumab (anti-PD-L1) treatment. This TCR derives from a man aged 35-49 years with urothelial cancer. The CDR3 region is CASSFDVTRRNTIYF. Written as DNA, the CDR3 is TGCGCCAGCAGCTTTGATGTCACCAGAAGAAACACCATATATTTT.